This passage covers 31 T cell receptor beta chains from one sample sequenced in a study of OX40 agonist ivuxolimab in advanced cancers. TCRdb's copy holds only in-frame clones and misses some; the assay was immunoSEQ multiplex PCR. The sample shows around 84,000 clones, approximately 95% of them seen only once. The specimen was CD4+ or CD8+ T cells sorted from blood, collected in a trial of the OX40 agonist ivuxolimab. Receptor source: an adult with an advanced solid tumor such as melanoma, head and neck, liver or kidney cancer.

The chain uses TRBV7-9 and TRBJ1-5, with unresolved D. Germline lookup yields CDR1 SEHNR and CDR2 FQNEAQ (reference sequence). The CDR3 is 16 residues long. Trimming removed 4 bases at V and 5 bases at J, with 18 bases between. CDR3 coding DNA: TGTGCCAGCAGCTCGACCTCGAGGTACCAAGATCAGCCCCAGCATTTT. Its translation: CASSSTSRYQDQPQHF.

V usage is TRBV5-1 and J usage is TRBJ2-5; possibly TRBD1 or TRBD2 for D (5 bases each). CDR3 length: 15 residues. Germline CDR1 and CDR2: SGHRS and YFSETQ. The ends were cut back, 4 bases at V and 0 bases at J, with 13 bases in the middle. CDR3 residues: CASSEGWGYQETQYF. Here the CDR3 DNA reads TGCGCCAGCAGCGAGGGCTGGGGGTACCAAGAGACCCAGTACTTC.

The chain recombines TRBV12-5 with TRBJ1-2; no firm D call. The CDR3 extends over 15 amino acids. Per the germline V gene, CDR1 is LGHNT and CDR2 is FRNRAP. The V and J ends lost 3 bases and 4 bases respectively, with 15 bases between them. CDR3 sequence: CASGFMSGNLYGYTF. In DNA, the CDR3 is TGTGCTAGTGGTTTCATGAGTGGTAATCTCTATGGCTACACCTTC.

The genes are TRBV11-3 and TRBJ2-7, with TRBD2 identical over 11 bases. Unmatched junction bases numbered 3, after V lost 4 bases and J lost 1 base. CDR3 length: 15 residues. Germline CDR1 and CDR2: SGHNT and YENEEA. Here the CDR3 DNA reads TGTGCCAGCAGCTCTCGGACTAGCGGGTCCTACGAGCAGTACTTC. This sequence encodes CASSSRTSGSYEQYF.

The V and J genes are TRBV20-1 and TRBJ2-7; D might be TRBD2 (5 bases). CDR3 length: 11 amino acids. V was clipped by 2 bases and J by 6 bases, with 8 bases between them. Germline V CDR1 and CDR2: DFQATT, SNEGSKA (reference sequence). This CDR3 is CSARNAGEQYF. CDR3 DNA sequence: TGCAGTGCTAGAAACGCGGGCGAGCAGTACTTC.

The V and J genes are TRBV6-6 and TRBJ1-1; D is unresolved. With 6 bases removed from V and 2 bases from J, the gap between germline ends came to 7 bases. The germline V gene encodes CDR1 MNHNY and CDR2 SVGAGI (reference sequence). The CDR3 runs to 12 residues. The CDR3 sequence: CASSHGNTEAFF. DNA for the CDR3: TGTGCCAGCAGCCACGGTAACACTGAAGCTTTCTTT.

This chain joins TRBV6-5 and TRBJ1-2; D is uncertain. Trimming took 4 bases from V and 6 from J, leaving 6 bases between them. Per the germline V gene, CDR1 is MNHEY and CDR2 is SVGAGI. The CDR3 runs 11 residues. Here the CDR3 reads CASSSSDGYTF. CDR3 DNA sequence: TGTGCCAGCAGTTCGTCTGATGGCTACACCTTC.

V gene TRBV7-2 combines with J gene TRBJ2-1, with a possible D match to TRBD2 (5 bases). The CDR3 spans 17 residues. V was clipped by 2 bases and J by 4 bases, with 18 bases between them. From germline, CDR1 is SGHTA and CDR2 FQGNSA. In DNA form, the CDR3 reads TGTGCCAGCAGCTTAACCAGCGGATCCTATATTTACAATGAGCAGTTCTTC. It encodes CASSLTSGSYIYNEQFF.

The chain combines TRBV27 with TRBJ1-3, with TRBD1 matching over 7 bases. Germline V CDR1 and CDR2: MNHEY, SMNVEV (reference sequence). The V gene end was trimmed by 2 bases and the J gene end by 4 bases; junction bases not matched to a gene: 11. The CDR3 runs 17 residues. The CDR3 loop reads CASSLRGNRGLGNTIYF. CDR3 coding DNA: TGTGCCAGCAGTTTACGGGGGAACAGGGGTCTCGGAAACACCATATATTTT.

The chain carries TRBV25-1 and TRBJ2-3; 7 positions agree with TRBD1. The germline gives CDR1 MGHDK, CDR2 SYGVNS. V lost 5 bases to trimming and J lost 3 bases; unmatched junction nucleotides: 14. CDR3 size: 17 residues. The DNA for the CDR3 is TGTGCCAGCAGTCAGCCAGCCGGGACAGATAAAACAGATACGCAGTATTTT. Protein: CASSQPAGTDKTDTQYF.

This clone has only one observation. The chain recombines TRBV4-2 with TRBJ2-3; D is perhaps TRBD2 (6 bases). This CDR3 comprises 17 residues. Germline CDR1 is LGHNA and CDR2 is YNFKEQ. V shed 0 bases and J shed 1 base, with 14 bases lying between them. DNA for the CDR3: TGTGCCAGCAGCCAAGATTTCGAGCGGGTTGGCACAGATACGCAGTATTTT. It translates to CASSQDFERVGTDTQYF.

There are a few counts of this clone. The chain has TRBV21-1 and TRBJ1-2; no DNA check was done on the table's D call, TRBD1. TRBV21-1 is termed a pseudogene. This CDR3 region has 14 residues. The CDR3 DNA reads TGTGCCAGCAGCAAAGGTTGGGACAGGGGTGGCTACACCTTC. Its translation: CASSKGWDRGGYTF.

The gene calls are TRBV15 and TRBJ2-2; D not certain. The CDR3 sequence is 13 residues long. The germline V gene encodes CDR1 LNHNV and CDR2 YYDKDF (reference sequence). Trimming pared 1 base from V and 7 bases from J, leaving 7 bases between. The CDR3 DNA sequence: TGTGCCACCAGCAGAGTTCCCTTCGGGGAGCTGTTTTTT. Residues: CATSRVPFGELFF.

The rearrangement links TRBV11-2 to TRBJ2-1; 15 nucleotides line up with TRBD2. CDR3 length: 18 amino acids. Looked up from germline, CDR1 is SGHAT and CDR2 is FQNNGV. With V trimmed by 5 bases and J by 3 bases, 8 bases remained unmatched. The CDR3 DNA follows: TGTGCCAGCAGCCGAGGACTAGCGGGAGGGCTATTCTACAATGAGCAGTTCTTC. As protein: CASSRGLAGGLFYNEQFF.

The chain uses TRBV7-2 and TRBJ2-1, with D hard to call. Trimming left V 1 base short and J 8 bases short, with 9 bases between. The CDR3 spans 13 residues. CDR1 is SGHTA and CDR2 is FQGNSA in the germline V gene. CDR3 in amino acids: CASSLVSADEQFF. Written as DNA, the CDR3 is TGTGCCAGCAGCTTAGTTAGTGCCGATGAGCAGTTCTTC.

This chain links TRBV2 with TRBJ2-1, with 11 bases fitting TRBD2. CDR3 size: 15 residues. Germline values: CDR1 SNHLY, CDR2 FYNNEI. J lost 2 bases, V lost 5 bases, and 2 bases had no gene match. CDR3: CASSLTSGTYNEQFF. The CDR3 region has the DNA TGTGCCAGCAGTTTGACTAGCGGGACCTACAATGAGCAGTTCTTC.

This clone was found a few times. V usage is TRBV4-2 and J usage is TRBJ1-5; TRBD1 matches at 7 bases. Germline V gene data show CDR1 as LGHNA and CDR2 as YNFKEQ. Trimming cost V 1 base and J 5 bases; bases outside gene matches: 11. The CDR3 is made up of 17 amino acids. In nucleotides, the CDR3 is TGTGCCAGCAGCCAAGGCGGGACAGCCGACCCTCATCAGCCCCAGCATTTT. This gives the protein CASSQGGTADPHQPQHF.

The chain uses TRBV7-6 and TRBJ2-1; the D call may be TRBD1 or TRBD2 (6 bases each). V dropped 5 bases and J dropped 10 bases, with 24 bases sitting between them. This CDR3 comprises 16 residues. Germline lookup yields CDR1 SGHVS and CDR2 FNYEAQ. The CDR3 is CASSHKEGGANSEQFF. DNA of the CDR3: TGTGCCAGCAGCCACAAGGAGGGGGGCGCGAACTCCGAGCAGTTCTTC. Combining the CDR3 with reference TRBV7-6 and TRBJ2-1 gives the whole variable domain GAGVSQSPRYKVTKRGQDVALRCDPISGHVSLYWYRQALGQGPEFLTYFNYEAQQDKSGLPNDRFSAERPEGSISTLTIQRTEQRDSAMYRCASSHKEGGANSEQFFGPGTRLTVL.

V gene TRBV7-9 combines with J gene TRBJ1-2; D unclear. V lost 1 base, J lost 2 bases, and 14 bases lay in between. Germline V gene data show CDR1 as SEHNR and CDR2 as FQNEAQ (reference sequence). The CDR3 loop spans 16 amino acids. CDR3 DNA sequence: TGTGCCAGCAGCTTAGGGAGAGACCAGTTCAACTATGGCTACACCTTC. Translating gives CASSLGRDQFNYGYTF. The full variable domain, with the rest looked up from reference TRBV7-9 and TRBJ1-2, is DTGVSQNPRHKITKRGQNVTFRCDPISEHNRLYWYRQTLGQGPEFLTYFQNEAQLEKSRLLSDRFSAERPKGSFSTLEIQRTEQGDSAMYLCASSLGRDQFNYGYTFGSGTRLTVV.

The CDR3 DNA sequence: TGTGCCAGCAGTCACCAGGAATTAGCCTACGAGCAGTACTTC. Its protein is CASSHQELAYEQYF. The rearrangement uses TRBV6-5 and TRBJ2-7, with D unclear. Germline CDR1 MNHEY, CDR2 SVGAGI. The CDR3 totals 14 residues. V lost 5 bases to trimming and J lost 2 bases, with 13 bases between them.

The genes are TRBV7-9 and TRBJ2-5; D is possibly TRBD1 (5 bases). Germline V gives CDR1 SEHNR, CDR2 FQNEAQ (reference sequence). V shed 11 bases and J shed 8 bases, with 15 bases lying between them. This CDR3 spans 11 amino acids. The CDR3 DNA reads TGTGCCTGGGAAGTAGGGGCCACCCAGTACTTC. This translates into CAWEVGATQYF.

J is TRBJ1-2 and V is TRBV7-9, with D maybe TRBD1 (6 bases). Germline values: CDR1 SEHNR, CDR2 FQNEAQ (reference sequence). The CDR3 length is 14 residues. Trimming stripped 3 bases from V and 6 bases from J, with 14 bases between. DNA of the CDR3: TGTGCCAGCAGCTTGTCAGAGGGGGGCAATGGCTACACCTTC. It codes for CASSLSEGGNGYTF.

The gene calls are TRBV19 and TRBJ2-7, with 11 nucleotides matching TRBD2. Trimming took 1 base from V and 5 from J; bases not matched to a gene: 10. The germline V gene encodes CDR1 LNHDA and CDR2 SQIVND (reference sequence). The CDR3 length is 17 residues. CDR3 nucleotide sequence: TGTGCCAGTAGTATAGCCCTCTGGACTAGCGGGCTTAACGAGCAGTACTTC. Protein sequence: CASSIALWTSGLNEQYF. Combining the CDR3 with reference TRBV19 and TRBJ2-7 gives the whole variable domain DGGITQSPKYLFRKEGQNVTLSCEQNLNHDAMYWYRQDPGQGLRLIYYSQIVNDFQKGDIAEGYSVSREKKESFPLTVTSAQKNPTAFYLCASSIALWTSGLNEQYFGPGTRLTVT.

This clone came up a few times. The chain combines TRBV29-1 with TRBJ1-1; D is uncertain. The CDR3 runs to 11 residues. Germline V lookup: CDR1 SQVTM, CDR2 ANQGSEA. V was pared by 4 bases and J by 1 base, with 4 bases between. CDR3 DNA sequence: TGCAGCGTTGGGGAGAACACTGAAGCTTTCTTT. The encoded protein is CSVGENTEAFF.

V gene TRBV29-1 combines with J gene TRBJ1-2; D gene uncertain. V lost 6 bases to trimming and J lost 3 bases, with 11 bases between them. CDR1 is SQVTM, CDR2 ANQGSEA, per germline. The CDR3 covers 12 residues. The CDR3 nucleotides are TGCAGCGTCGAGGCCAGGTACTATGGCTACACCTTC. It yields the protein CSVEARYYGYTF.

The V gene is TRBV7-9, the J gene TRBJ1-2; no clear D. From germline, CDR1 is SEHNR and CDR2 FQNEAQ (reference sequence). CDR3 size: 16 residues. V was trimmed by 0 bases and J by 8 bases, leaving 19 bases between them. Written as DNA, the CDR3 is TGTGCCAGCAGCTTAGCCTCGCAGGTGAAGACTAGGGGCTACACCTTC. Residues: CASSLASQVKTRGYTF. The whole variable domain, filled in from reference TRBV7-9 and TRBJ1-2, reads DTGVSQNPRHKITKRGQNVTFRCDPISEHNRLYWYRQTLGQGPEFLTYFQNEAQLEKSRLLSDRFSAERPKGSFSTLEIQRTEQGDSAMYLCASSLASQVKTRGYTFGSGTRLTVV.

This chain joins TRBV19 and TRBJ2-1; the match to TRBD2 covers 13 bases. The germline V gene has CDR1 LNHDA and CDR2 SQIVND (reference sequence). The CDR3 runs 15 residues. J was trimmed by 7 bases and V by 1 base; bases with no gene match: 1. The CDR3 protein is CASSIGLAGGNEQFF. CDR3 nucleotides: TGTGCCAGTAGTATAGGACTAGCGGGAGGTAATGAGCAGTTCTTC.

This clone has a single count. The chain combines TRBV5-5 with TRBJ1-2, with no clear D. This CDR3 spans 14 amino acids. Germline CDR1 reads SGHKS; CDR2 reads YYEKEE (reference sequence). The germline V and J ends were trimmed by 4 bases and 4 bases, with 14 bases remaining between them. The CDR3 loop reads CASSPQDGPYGYTF. The CDR3 DNA sequence: TGTGCCAGCAGCCCCCAGGACGGGCCCTATGGCTACACCTTC.

The chain joins TRBV29-1 to TRBJ2-1, with D unclear. This CDR3 has 12 amino acids. Germline-derived CDR1 and CDR2 are SQVTM and ANQGSEA. With 3 bases removed from V and 8 bases from J, the gap between germline ends came to 11 bases. The CDR3 sequence: CSVDLSVYEQFF. The CDR3 DNA follows: TGCAGCGTTGATCTCTCCGTCTATGAGCAGTTCTTC.

The gene calls are TRBV4-3 and TRBJ1-2; a weak D match, TRBD1 (6 bases). The CDR3 consists of 18 residues. Germline CDR1 reads LGHNA; CDR2 reads YSLEER. V was trimmed by 4 bases and J by 5 bases, leaving 26 bases between them. In DNA form, the CDR3 reads TGCGCCAGCAGCCCCAATTGGGGATCTGGGGGCGCTGGGTATGGCTACACCTTC. It yields the protein CASSPNWGSGGAGYGYTF.

CDR3 DNA sequence: TGTGCCAGCAGCTCGGAACCCGGGACTAGCGGTAATGAGCAGTTCTTC. Amino acids: CASSSEPGTSGNEQFF. The rearrangement links TRBV7-8 to TRBJ2-1, with 11 positions matching TRBD2. CDR3 length: 16 residues. Unmatched junction bases numbered 9, after V lost 4 bases and J lost 7 bases. Germline loops: CDR1 SGHVS, CDR2 FQNEAQ.